One and the same sample provided the 32 T cell receptor beta chains below, sequenced in a study of molecular identifiers for immune sequencing clone quantification. TCRdb fed the PCR reads into MiXCR, producing one record per CDR3 protein. The sample contains approximately 590,000 distinct CDR3 sequences, about 25% of which appear only once. The source material was naive CD8+ T cells from blood, with Jurkat cell RNA spiked in. The subset is: FACS-sorted CD8+CD4-CCR7+CD45RA+ naive T cells. These TCRs come from a human donor in good health. Some libraries in this study had Jurkat cell RNA spiked in.

This sequence joins TRBV6-1 and TRBJ1-2; D remains unclear. The germline V gene has CDR1 MNHNS and CDR2 SASEGT. The CDR3 extends over 12 amino acids. Between the trimmed V and J ends, which lost 1 base and 2 bases, there was a span of 2 bases. The CDR3, as DNA: TGTGCCAGCAGTGAAGGGAACTATGGCTACACCTTC. Encoded protein: CASSEGNYGYTF.

In its sample, this clonotype was seen a few times. Sequence at one end of the junction differs from germline and may be a read error. J is TRBJ2-7 and V is TRBV5-3, with 8 bases identical to TRBD1. TRBV5-3 is sorted into the ORF group, with uncertain function. The CDR3 spans 14 residues. CDR3 nucleotides: TGTGCCAGCAGCTTACGGACAGGGTTCTACGAGCAGTACTTC. Its translation: CASSLRTGFYEQYF.

With regard to this clonotype: Mismatch with germline at one junction end may stem from a read error. The chain combines TRBV4-3 with TRBJ2-7; D perhaps matches TRBD2 (6 bases). Germline V gene lookup returns CDR1 LGHNA and CDR2 YSLEER. CDR3 length: 17 residues. The CDR3 nucleotides are TGCGCCGGCAGCCAAGATTTTTCGAGGGGAGGCTACTACGAGCAGTACTTC. It translates to CAGSQDFSRGGYYEQYF.

The rearrangement joins TRBV10-2 to TRBJ2-5; D might be TRBD1 (5 bases). Germline values: CDR1 WSHSY, CDR2 SAAADI. The length of the CDR3 is 13 residues. V was cut by 4 bases and J by 0 bases, with 6 bases left in between. CDR3 in DNA: TGCGCCAGCAGTGGACAGTACCAAGAGACCCAGTACTTC. Translated: CASSGQYQETQYF.

The chain employs TRBV7-9 and TRBJ2-1; D call uncertain. Trimming left V 11 bases short and J 1 base short, with 15 bases between. The CDR3 sequence is 14 residues long. Germline V gene lookup returns CDR1 SEHNR and CDR2 FQNEAQ (reference sequence). The CDR3 region has the DNA TGTGCCGGTGATAGCAGGAAGTCCTACAATGAGCAGTTCTTC. It yields the protein CAGDSRKSYNEQFF.

Remarks on this clonotype: A read error may be the cause here, since a much bigger clone is one base away. This rearrangement joins TRBV2 to TRBJ2-2; D gene uncertain. CDR1 and CDR2 (germline): SNHLY, FYNNEI. The CDR3 sequence is 12 residues long. Here the CDR3 reads CACSVLSGELFF. The CDR3, as DNA: TGTGCCTGCAGTGTCTTGAGCGGGGAGCTGTTTTTT.

This clonotype showed up just a few times. V is TRBV5-1 and J is TRBJ1-1; 9 positions match TRBD1. This CDR3 is built from 15 residues. Germline trimming cut 4 bases from V and 1 base from J; bases unmatched to any gene: 5. Per germline, CDR1 SGHRS and CDR2 YFSETQ. The CDR3 loop reads CASSGDRGRNTEAFF. CDR3 DNA: TGCGCCAGCAGCGGAGACAGGGGGAGGAACACTGAAGCTTTCTTT. Looking up the rest from reference TRBV5-1 and TRBJ1-1 gives the full variable domain: KAGVTQTPRYLIKTRGQQVTLSCSPISGHRSVSWYQQTPGQGLQFLFEYFSETQRNKGNFPGRFSGRQFSNSRSEMNVSTLELGDSALYLCASSGDRGRNTEAFFGQGTRLTVV.

This clonotype was found many times. The rearrangement links TRBV28 to TRBJ2-7; a weak D match, TRBD1 (5 bases). The CDR3 runs 16 residues. Germline V gives CDR1 MDHEN, CDR2 SYDVKM. V dropped 3 bases and J dropped 0 bases, with 15 bases sitting between them. The CDR3: CASSLGRTPSSYEQYF. The CDR3 DNA follows: TGTGCCAGCAGTTTGGGTAGGACACCGAGCTCCTACGAGCAGTACTTC.

Points on this clonotype: This clone may be a read error of a much larger clone one base away. The chain carries TRBV27 and TRBJ1-1, with a weak D call TRBD1 (6 bases). The CDR3 has 15 residues. In germline, CDR1 is MNHEY, CDR2 SMNVEV (reference sequence). The CDR3 region has the DNA TGTGCCAGCAGTGTATCCCAGGGGCTCTCCTCTGAAGCTTTCTTT. Translation gives CASSVSQGLSSEAFF.

This clonotype showed up just a few times. The V call is TRBV6-5, the J call TRBJ1-4; 10 bases match TRBD1. V shed 7 bases and J 7 bases; nucleotides not matched to a gene: 3. Germline CDR1 is MNHEY and CDR2 is SVGAGI. The CDR3 is 13 residues long. Here the CDR3 DNA reads TGTGCCAGCACCCGGGACAGGGGTGAAAAACTGTTTTTT. It translates to CASTRDRGEKLFF.

Concerning this clonotype: This sequence may be a read error, since a much larger clone differs from it by one base. The chain uses TRBV6-5 and TRBJ2-3, with D perhaps matching TRBD2 (5 bases). In germline, CDR1 is MNHEY, CDR2 SVGAGI. The CDR3 length is 15 residues. V shed 6 bases and J shed 2 bases, with 15 bases lying between them. The CDR3 DNA is TGTGCCAGCAGCACGCATGGAGGTGTCACAGATACGCAGTATTTT. Protein product: CASSTHGGVTDTQYF.

For this clonotype: A much larger clone sits a single nucleotide away, making a read error possible. The chain links TRBV4-3 to TRBJ1-1, with D unresolved. This CDR3 region has 14 residues. Per the germline V gene, CDR1 is LGHNA and CDR2 is YSLEER. Trimming took off 6 bases at V and 6 bases at J, with 17 bases between the two ends. The CDR3 spells CASRPRPVAAEAFF. Written as DNA, the CDR3 is TGCGCCAGCAGGCCAAGGCCGGTAGCGGCTGAAGCTTTCTTT.

This clonotype has a count of ten or more. The genes are TRBV30 and TRBJ2-3, with TRBD2 matching over 7 bases. Losses at the gene ends were 3 bases for V and 2 bases for J; bases not matched to a gene: 5. From germline, CDR1 is GTSNPN and CDR2 SVGIG (reference sequence). This CDR3 is built from 14 residues. The DNA for the CDR3 is TGTGCCTGGAGCAGGACTAGATTCACAGATACGCAGTATTTT. Translation: CAWSRTRFTDTQYF. The variable domain in full, with the rest retrieved from reference TRBV30 and TRBJ2-3, is SQTIHQWPATLVQPVGSPLSLECTVEGTSNPNLYWYRQAAGRGLQLLFYSVGIGQISSEVPQNLSASRPQDRQFILSSKKLLLSDSGFYLCAWSRTRFTDTQYFGPGTRLTVL.

This clonotype was seen more than once but under ten times. This chain links TRBV5-5 with TRBJ2-7; D is possibly TRBD2 (6 bases). The V and J ends lost 1 base and 7 bases respectively, with 18 bases between them. The CDR3 sequence is 15 residues long. The germline V gene encodes CDR1 SGHKS and CDR2 YYEKEE (reference sequence). CDR3 bases: TGTGCCAGCAGCTTGCTGATGGGGGAGGTGATGGAGCAGTACTTC. Amino acid sequence: CASSLLMGEVMEQYF.

This clonotype occurred many times. The CDR3 protein is CASYESGNEQYF. The CDR3 nucleotides read TGCGCCAGCTACGAGTCCGGTAACGAGCAGTACTTC. The V gene is TRBV5-1, the J gene TRBJ2-7; no clear D gene. CDR3 length equals 12 residues. V lost 7 bases, J lost 5 bases, and 13 bases lay in between. Germline CDR1 is SGHRS and CDR2 is YFSETQ.

This clonotype has ten or more counts. V usage is TRBV4-3 and J usage is TRBJ2-7; 7 bases align to TRBD2. The CDR3 runs 15 residues. CDR1 is LGHNA, CDR2 YSLEER, per germline. V gave up 1 base and J gave up 2 bases; unmatched junction bases: 5. The CDR3 nucleotides read TGCGCCAGCAGCCAAGGCGGCGGACTAGCCTACGAGCAGTACTTC. Translated: CASSQGGGLAYEQYF.

This chain links TRBV11-2 with TRBJ1-3; no reliable D call. The CDR3 is 16 residues long. Germline V gene sequence: CDR1 SGHAT, CDR2 FQNNGV. V gave up 5 bases and J gave up 0 bases, with 14 bases separating them. Written as DNA, the CDR3 is TGTGCCAGCAGCCCCTGGACGGGCAACTCTGGAAACACCATATATTTT. This gives the protein CASSPWTGNSGNTIYF.

This chain joins TRBV5-6 and TRBJ2-7; 9 nucleotides match TRBD2. Losses at the gene ends were 4 bases for V and 4 bases for J; bases not matched to a gene: 9. Germline CDR1 reads SGHDT; CDR2 reads YYEEEE. The CDR3 contains 15 residues. The CDR3 nucleotides are TGTGCCAGCAGCCCCCTCCTAGCGGGAATTTACGAGCAGTACTTC. It yields the protein CASSPLLAGIYEQYF.

This clonotype was seen at least ten times. This chain joins TRBV29-1 and TRBJ2-7; TRBD1 matches 10 bases. J gave up 11 bases and V 7 bases, and 14 bases lay outside the gene matches. Germline V gives CDR1 SQVTM, CDR2 ANQGSEA. This CDR3 is built from 13 residues. CDR3 in DNA: TGCAGCGCTACCAATAGTGGGACAGGGGAAAAGTACTTC. This translates into CSATNSGTGEKYF.

This chain links TRBV7-2 with TRBJ2-7; possibly TRBD2 for D (5 bases). There are 13 residues in the CDR3. Germline-derived CDR1 and CDR2 are SGHTA and FQGNSA. V lost 4 bases and J lost 3, with 10 bases in between. DNA for the CDR3: TGTGCCAGCAGCTCTCACCGGGGCTACGAGCAGTACTTC. Its protein is CASSSHRGYEQYF.

The chain recombines TRBV4-2 with TRBJ1-6; no clear D gene. This CDR3 spans 16 amino acids. V dropped 1 base and J dropped 0 bases, with 7 bases sitting between them. Germline V gene lookup returns CDR1 LGHNA and CDR2 YNFKEQ. CDR3 coding DNA: TGTGCCAGCAGCCAAGGGCTGAGCTCCTATAATTCACCCCTCCACTTT. It translates to CASSQGLSSYNSPLHF.

This clonotype occurred a few times. The chain combines TRBV6-1 with TRBJ2-2, with D unclear. The CDR3 extends over 13 amino acids. The germline V and J ends were trimmed by 10 bases and 3 bases, with 12 bases remaining between them. The germline CDR1 and CDR2 sequences are MNHNS and SASEGT. The CDR3 region is CATAIAHTGELFF. CDR3 nucleotide sequence: TGTGCCACCGCTATTGCGCACACCGGGGAGCTGTTTTTT.

This chain links TRBV27 with TRBJ1-1; no reliable D call. The CDR3 spans 17 residues. The germline CDR1 and CDR2 sequences are MNHEY and SMNVEV (reference sequence). The V end lost 2 bases, the J end lost 0 bases, and 16 bases lay between the germline ends. The CDR3 spells CASSLSWWGLMNTEAFF. In DNA, the CDR3 is TGTGCCAGCAGTTTAAGTTGGTGGGGTTTGATGAACACTGAAGCTTTCTTT.

V is TRBV19 and J is TRBJ1-1, with D maybe TRBD1 (6 bases). This CDR3 is 16 amino acids long. CDR1 and CDR2 (germline): LNHDA, SQIVND (reference sequence). V was shortened by 2 bases and J by 1 base, with 14 bases between the two germline ends. The DNA of the CDR3 is TGTGCCAGTAGTATATCGCCAGGGGAGGGGAACACTGAAGCTTTCTTT. This gives the protein CASSISPGEGNTEAFF.

Turning to this clonotype: A much bigger clone sits one base away, suggesting this may be a read error. The chain joins TRBV27 to TRBJ2-3; TRBD1 agrees at 7 bases. This CDR3 contains 15 residues. The V gene's germline CDR1 is MNHEY and CDR2 SMNVEV (reference sequence). CDR3 amino acids: CASGLTGHYTDTQYF. The CDR3 DNA reads TGTGCCAGCGGTTTGACAGGGCACTACACAGATACGCAGTATTTT.

This chain links TRBV5-1 with TRBJ2-1; D might be TRBD2 (5 bases). Trimming left V 6 bases short and J 0 bases short, with 16 bases between. The CDR3 is made up of 16 amino acids. The V gene's germline CDR1 is SGHRS and CDR2 YFSETQ. The DNA of the CDR3 is TGCGCCAGCAAGGCAGAGACGGGGAGCTCCTACAATGAGCAGTTCTTC. Amino acid sequence: CASKAETGSSYNEQFF.

A note on this clonotype: It may be a read error: a sequence one base away is much more abundant. This chain joins TRBV4-1 and TRBJ2-3; 7 bases agree with TRBD2. Germline V gene data show CDR1 as MGHRA and CDR2 as YSYEKL. CDR3 length: 16 residues. The CDR3 sequence: CVSSQVSGIGSDTQYF. As DNA, the CDR3 is TGCGTCAGCAGCCAAGTGAGCGGGATTGGTTCCGATACGCAGTATTTT.

The chain joins TRBV27 to TRBJ2-3, with a tentative D call TRBD2 (5 bases). V was trimmed by 5 bases and J by 8 bases, leaving 23 bases between them. CDR3 size: 16 residues. Germline V gives CDR1 MNHEY, CDR2 SMNVEV (reference sequence). CDR3 sequence: CASSTFPGSPPATQYF. As DNA, the CDR3 is TGTGCCAGCAGTACCTTTCCGGGGTCGCCCCCAGCTACGCAGTATTTT.

This clonotype has a count of ten or more. This chain uses TRBV9 with TRBJ2-3; TRBD2 agrees at 12 bases. Germline CDR1 SGDLS, CDR2 YYNGEE. The CDR3 is 16 residues long. J lost 6 bases, V lost 2 bases, and 7 bases had no gene match. The CDR3, as DNA: TGTGCCAGCAGCGTGAGTACTAGCGGGAGGACGGATACGCAGTATTTT. It translates to CASSVSTSGRTDTQYF.

In its sample, this clonotype was seen many times. This chain joins TRBV4-1 and TRBJ1-4, with 7 bases matching TRBD1. The CDR3 has 15 amino acids. Germline loops: CDR1 MGHRA, CDR2 YSYEKL. With V trimmed by 6 bases and J by 7 bases, 11 bases remained unmatched. The CDR3 coding sequence is TGCGCCAGCAGATCCACAGGGGCAGCCGCTGAAAAACTGTTTTTT. Translating it yields CASRSTGAAAEKLFF.

There are many counts of this clonotype. J is TRBJ2-7 and V is TRBV20-1; TRBD2 agrees at 7 bases. V dropped 1 base and J dropped 0; count of bases not matched to a gene: 6. Per the germline V gene, CDR1 is DFQATT and CDR2 is SNEGSKA (reference sequence). The CDR3 runs to 15 residues. CDR3 sequence: CSARGGGTISYEQYF. CDR3 DNA: TGCAGTGCTAGAGGGGGGGGGACTATCTCCTACGAGCAGTACTTC.

This clonotype has only a few counts. A clone one base away is much larger, so this may be a read error. The chain uses TRBV7-2 and TRBJ2-3; TRBD2 might be the D (6 bases). This CDR3 region has 17 residues. Germline V gene lookup returns CDR1 SGHTA and CDR2 FQGNSA. Trimming stripped 4 bases from V and 0 bases from J, with 17 bases between. The CDR3 DNA is TGTGCCAGCAGCTCAGGCCTGCGGGGACTTAGCACAGATACGCAGTATTTT. Protein product: CASSSGLRGLSTDTQYF.